These 2 T cell receptor beta chains share one sample of origin, sequenced in a study of blood T cells in healthy people across ages. A second PCR of roughly 7 to 11 cycles used a sample-barcoded 5' primer and a J-beta primer mix. One entry per CDR3 protein, called by TCRdb with MiXCR from the 5' RACE reads. The repertoire holds hundreds of thousands of distinct CDR3 sequences, over 40% seen once, with approximately 12% in the top ten. The sequencing sample was made of blood. These receptors all come from a woman older than 75 in good health.

Comments on this clonotype: One base away lies a much larger clone, so this may be a sequencing read error. V gene TRBV7-2 combines with J gene TRBJ2-4; 8 bases agree with TRBD2. The J call may not be correct, given that the DNA end is closer to TRBJ2-7. Germline V gives CDR1 SGHTA, CDR2 FQGNSA. This CDR3 comprises 14 residues. CDR3 sequence reads: CASSLVEREHEQYF. The DNA for the CDR3 is TGTGCCAGCAGCTTAGTGGAGCGGGAGCACGAGCAGTACTTC.

The rearrangement uses TRBV9 and TRBJ2-2, with a weak D call TRBD2 (5 bases). Germline-derived CDR1 and CDR2 are SGDLS and YYNGEE. CDR3 length equals 15 residues. Trimming removed 0 bases from V and 5 bases from J, with 11 bases in between. The CDR3: CASSVAAGETGELFF. The CDR3 nucleotides read TGTGCCAGCAGCGTAGCCGCTGGGGAGACCGGGGAGCTGTTTTTT.